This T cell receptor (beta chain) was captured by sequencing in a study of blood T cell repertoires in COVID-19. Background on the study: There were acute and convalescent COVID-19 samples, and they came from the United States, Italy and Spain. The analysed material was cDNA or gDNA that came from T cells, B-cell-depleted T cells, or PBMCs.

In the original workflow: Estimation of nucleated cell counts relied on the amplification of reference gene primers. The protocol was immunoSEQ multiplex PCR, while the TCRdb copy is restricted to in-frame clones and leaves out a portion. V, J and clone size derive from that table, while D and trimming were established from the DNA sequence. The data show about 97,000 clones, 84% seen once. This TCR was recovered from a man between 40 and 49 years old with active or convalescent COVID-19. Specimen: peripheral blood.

In nucleotides, the CDR3 is TGTGCCAGCAGTTACTCGAACATGAACACTGAAGCTTTCTTT. Its translation: CASSYSNMNTEAFF. The V and J genes are TRBV6-2 or TRBV6-3 and TRBJ1-1; D gene unclear. V lost 0 bases and J lost 0, with 5 bases in between. The germline V gene encodes CDR1 MNHEY and CDR2 SVGEGT. This CDR3 is 14 amino acids long.